The present entry profiles one TCR beta chain with its context. What it binds is unknown. The entry originates in a study of shared clonotypes between healthy human individuals. Study findings and constraints: Clonotype sharing among donors likely depends on sequencing depth. Estimated richness was generally greater in naive than memory subsets.

Produced via immunoSEQ multiplex PCR; TCRdb's table is partial and in-frame only. The sample records roughly 660,000 clones, roughly 91% being singletons. The V and J ends lost 5 bases and 0 bases respectively, with 12 bases between them. The germline V gene has CDR1 SGHRS and CDR2 YFSETQ. The CDR3 is 15 amino acids. Material: memory CD8+ T cells from PBMCs. Specified subset: CD45RO+ cells pooled with CCR7-negative TemRA cells. The clonotype comes from a man aged 18 to 30 in good health. Some clones in this sample may be carry-over from other donors' samples. The chain combines TRBV5-1 with TRBJ1-3; possibly TRBD1 for D (5 bases). The CDR3 sequence: CASRRDVDSGNTIYF. The CDR3 region has the DNA TGCGCCAGCAGGAGGGACGTAGACTCTGGAAACACCATATATTTT.